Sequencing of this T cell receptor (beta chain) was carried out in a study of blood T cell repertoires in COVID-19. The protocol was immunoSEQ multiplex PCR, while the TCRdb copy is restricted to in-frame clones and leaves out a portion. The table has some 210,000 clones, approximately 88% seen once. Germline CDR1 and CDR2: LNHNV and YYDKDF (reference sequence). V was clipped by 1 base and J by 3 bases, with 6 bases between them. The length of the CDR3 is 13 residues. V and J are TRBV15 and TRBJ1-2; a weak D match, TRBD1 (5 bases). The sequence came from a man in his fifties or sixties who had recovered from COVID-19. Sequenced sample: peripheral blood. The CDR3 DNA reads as TGTGCCACCAGCAGAGGGGGGGACTATGGCTACACCTTC. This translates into CATSRGGDYGYTF.